This TCR beta chain is from a study of OX40 agonist ivuxolimab in advanced cancers. About the study: Ivuxolimab is an agonistic anti-OX40 (CD134) antibody, and patients were treated with it. People who had prior anti-PD-1, anti-PD-L1 or anti-CTLA-4 therapy could take part, and roughly 44% had some.

Worth noting for this clone: Antigen unknown.

The data were produced by immunoSEQ multiplex PCR, yet TCRdb's version contains in-frame clones alone and is incomplete. The table includes roughly 15,000 clones, around 78% detected once. CDR3 length: 16 amino acids. The V end was cut by 0 bases, the J end by 4 bases, with 13 bases between. Germline CDR1 MNHEY, CDR2 SVGAGI. General study points: Fewer expanded clones were found on average in CD4+ than in CD8+ T cells.

The V gene is TRBV6-5, the J gene TRBJ2-1; D might be TRBD1 or TRBD2, each matching 6 bases. The source material was CD4+ or CD8+ T cells sorted from blood, sampled in a trial of the OX40 agonist ivuxolimab. This receptor was obtained from an adult with an advanced solid tumor such as melanoma, head and neck, liver or kidney cancer. CDR3 in DNA: TGTGCCAGCAGTTACTCGGGGGGCCCTAGATACAATGAGCAGTTCTTC. Translation gives CASSYSGGPRYNEQFF.